This T cell receptor beta chain derives from a study of cytomegalovirus exposure and HLA in healthy donors. Study results and caveats: There were some public TCRs occurring in many donors, but most TCR sequences were rare. Researchers had no immune exposure information except CMV serostatus available. A later analysis reportedly found that, within productive TCRs, an Asian-associated ancestry cluster had fewer N-insertions than the mean observed across the roughly 700 donors.

With respect to this clone: No antigen is known for it.

Trimming shortened V by 3 bases and J by 4 bases, and 12 bases separated the two germline ends. Germline V gene data show CDR1 as KGHSH and CDR2 as LQKENI. This CDR3 has 14 residues. While unrecorded immune exposures were likely, the donors were nominally healthy when sampled. In the PCR, 60 Vbeta and 13 Jbeta primers were used. Sequencing used immunoSEQ multiplex PCR; TCRdb keeps in-frame clones, though not all of them. The sample shows 110,000 to 150,000 clones, roughly 80% of them seen only once. The origin of this receptor is a woman in her thirties or forties in good health and CMV-seronegative. The specimen was PBMCs. The chain joins TRBV18 to TRBJ2-5; possibly TRBD2 for D (5 bases). The CDR3 here is CASSPPPRGETQYF. The CDR3, as DNA: TGTGCCAGCTCACCTCCCCCCCGGGGAGAGACCCAGTACTTC.